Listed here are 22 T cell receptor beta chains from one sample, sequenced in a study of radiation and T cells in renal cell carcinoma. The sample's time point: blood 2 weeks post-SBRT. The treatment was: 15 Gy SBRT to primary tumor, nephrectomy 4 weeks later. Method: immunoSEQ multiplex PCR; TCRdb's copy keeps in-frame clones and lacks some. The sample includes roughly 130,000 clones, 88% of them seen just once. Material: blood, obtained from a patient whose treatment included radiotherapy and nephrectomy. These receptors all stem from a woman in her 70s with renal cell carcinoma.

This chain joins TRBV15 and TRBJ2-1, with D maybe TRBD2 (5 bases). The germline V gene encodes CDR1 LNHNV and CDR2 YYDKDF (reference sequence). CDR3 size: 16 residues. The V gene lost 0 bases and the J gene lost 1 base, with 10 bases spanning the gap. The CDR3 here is CATSRDSSRSYNEQFF. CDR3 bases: TGTGCCACCAGCAGAGATTCTAGCAGATCCTACAATGAGCAGTTCTTC.

Written as DNA, the CDR3 is TGTGCCACCGGCCGAAACTATGGCTACACCTTC. Translation: CATGRNYGYTF. The chain combines TRBV28 with TRBJ1-2; no clear D. CDR1 is MDHEN, CDR2 SYDVKM, per germline. The CDR3 runs 11 residues. V was clipped by 10 bases and J by 2 bases, with 8 bases between them.

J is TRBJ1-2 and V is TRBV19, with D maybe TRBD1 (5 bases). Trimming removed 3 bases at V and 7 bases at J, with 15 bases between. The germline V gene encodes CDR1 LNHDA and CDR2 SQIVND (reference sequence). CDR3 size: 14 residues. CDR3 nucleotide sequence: TGTGCCAGTAGTATTCCGGGGCGGGAGGTTGGCTACACCTTC. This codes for CASSIPGREVGYTF.

The DNA of the CDR3 is TGCGCCAGCAGCTTGGTATTAGCAGGGGCGAACACTGAAGCTTTCTTT. Its protein is CASSLVLAGANTEAFF. V gene TRBV5-1 combines with J gene TRBJ1-1; perhaps TRBD1 as D (6 bases). Germline CDR1 is SGHRS and CDR2 is YFSETQ. Trimming removed 0 bases at V and 1 base at J, with 13 bases between. This CDR3 spans 16 amino acids.

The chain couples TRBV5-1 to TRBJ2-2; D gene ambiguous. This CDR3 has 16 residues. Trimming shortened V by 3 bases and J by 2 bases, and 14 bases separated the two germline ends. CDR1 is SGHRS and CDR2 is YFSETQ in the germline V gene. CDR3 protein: CASSSQPDKNTGELFF. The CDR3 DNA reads TGCGCCAGCAGCTCGCAGCCAGACAAAAACACCGGGGAGCTGTTTTTT.

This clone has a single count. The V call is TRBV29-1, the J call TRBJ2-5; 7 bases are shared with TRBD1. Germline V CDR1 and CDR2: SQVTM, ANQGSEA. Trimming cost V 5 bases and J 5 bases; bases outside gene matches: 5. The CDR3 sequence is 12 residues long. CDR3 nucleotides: TGCAGCGTTCGAGGGGGCGTGGAGACCCAGTACTTC. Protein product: CSVRGGVETQYF.

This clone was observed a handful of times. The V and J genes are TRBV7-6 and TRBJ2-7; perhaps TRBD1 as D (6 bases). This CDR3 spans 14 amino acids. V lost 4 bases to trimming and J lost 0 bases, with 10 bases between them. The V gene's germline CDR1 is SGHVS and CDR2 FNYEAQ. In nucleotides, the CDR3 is TGTGCCAGCAGCTCCGGACAGCTCTCCTACGAGCAGTACTTC. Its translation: CASSSGQLSYEQYF.

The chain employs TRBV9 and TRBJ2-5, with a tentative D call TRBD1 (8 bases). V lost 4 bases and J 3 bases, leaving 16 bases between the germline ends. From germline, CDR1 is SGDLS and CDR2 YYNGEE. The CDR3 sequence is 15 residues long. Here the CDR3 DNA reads TGTGCCAGCAGCTCGGGAGGACAGGGAAAAGAGACCCAGTACTTC. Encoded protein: CASSSGGQGKETQYF.

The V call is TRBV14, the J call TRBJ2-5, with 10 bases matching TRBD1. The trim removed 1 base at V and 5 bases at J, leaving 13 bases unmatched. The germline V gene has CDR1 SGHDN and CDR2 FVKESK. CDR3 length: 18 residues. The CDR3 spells CASSQGVEDRGRRETQYF. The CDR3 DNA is TGTGCCAGCAGCCAAGGAGTCGAAGACAGGGGGCGCAGGGAGACCCAGTACTTC.

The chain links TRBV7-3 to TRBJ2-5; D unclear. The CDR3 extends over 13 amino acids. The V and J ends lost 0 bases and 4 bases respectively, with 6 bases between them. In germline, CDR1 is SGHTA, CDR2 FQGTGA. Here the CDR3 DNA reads TGTGCCAGCAGCTTAACGTTTGGAGAGACCCAGTACTTC. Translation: CASSLTFGETQYF.

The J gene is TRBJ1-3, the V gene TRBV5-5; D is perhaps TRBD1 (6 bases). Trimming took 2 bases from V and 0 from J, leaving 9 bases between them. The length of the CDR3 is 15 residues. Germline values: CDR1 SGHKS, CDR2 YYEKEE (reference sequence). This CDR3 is CASSLQGPSGNTIYF. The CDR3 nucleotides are TGTGCCAGCAGCTTACAGGGTCCCTCTGGAAACACCATATATTTT.

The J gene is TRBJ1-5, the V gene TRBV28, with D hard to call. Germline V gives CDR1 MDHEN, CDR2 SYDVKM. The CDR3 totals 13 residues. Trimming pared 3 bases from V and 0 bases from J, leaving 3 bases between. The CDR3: CASSFPSNQPQHF. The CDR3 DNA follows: TGTGCCAGCAGTTTCCCTAGCAATCAGCCCCAGCATTTT.

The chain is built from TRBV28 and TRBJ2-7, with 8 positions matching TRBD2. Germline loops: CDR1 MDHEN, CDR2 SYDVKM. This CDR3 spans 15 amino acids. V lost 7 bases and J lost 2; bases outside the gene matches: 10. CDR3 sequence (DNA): TGTGCCAGCATCGGGTTAGCGGGAATTACCTACGAGCAGTACTTC. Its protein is CASIGLAGITYEQYF.

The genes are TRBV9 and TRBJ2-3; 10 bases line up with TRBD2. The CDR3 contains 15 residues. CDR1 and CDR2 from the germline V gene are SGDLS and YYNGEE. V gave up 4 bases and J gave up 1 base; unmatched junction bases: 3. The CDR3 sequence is CASSPGTSGTDTQYF. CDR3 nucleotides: TGTGCCAGCAGCCCCGGGACTAGCGGCACAGATACGCAGTATTTT.

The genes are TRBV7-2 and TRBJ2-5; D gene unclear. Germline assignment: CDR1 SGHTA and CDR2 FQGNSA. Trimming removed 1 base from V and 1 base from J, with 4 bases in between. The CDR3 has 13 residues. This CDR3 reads CASSLGGQETQYF. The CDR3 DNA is TGTGCCAGCAGCTTAGGTGGCCAAGAGACCCAGTACTTC.

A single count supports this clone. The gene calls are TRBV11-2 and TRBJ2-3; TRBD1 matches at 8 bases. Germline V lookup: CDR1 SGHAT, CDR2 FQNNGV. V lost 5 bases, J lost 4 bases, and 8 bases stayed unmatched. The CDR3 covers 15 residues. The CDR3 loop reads CASSILSTGADTQYF. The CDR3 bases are TGTGCCAGCAGCATACTTTCGACAGGGGCAGATACGCAGTATTTT.

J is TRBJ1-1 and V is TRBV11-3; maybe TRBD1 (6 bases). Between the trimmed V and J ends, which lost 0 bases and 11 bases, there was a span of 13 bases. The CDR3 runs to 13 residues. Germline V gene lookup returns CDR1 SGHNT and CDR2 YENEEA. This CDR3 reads CASSLDAGVGAFF. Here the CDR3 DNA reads TGTGCCAGCAGCTTAGATGCAGGGGTCGGGGCTTTCTTT.

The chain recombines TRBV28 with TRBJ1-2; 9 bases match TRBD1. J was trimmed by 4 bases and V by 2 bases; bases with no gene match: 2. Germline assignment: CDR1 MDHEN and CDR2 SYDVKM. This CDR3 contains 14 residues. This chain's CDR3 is CASSLTGGRYGYTF. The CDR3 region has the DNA TGTGCCAGCAGTTTAACAGGGGGCCGCTATGGCTACACCTTC.

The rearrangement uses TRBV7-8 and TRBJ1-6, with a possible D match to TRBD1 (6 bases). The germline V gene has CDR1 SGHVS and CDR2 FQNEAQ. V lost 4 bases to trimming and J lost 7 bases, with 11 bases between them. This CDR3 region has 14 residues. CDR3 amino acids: CASSSETGNSPLHF. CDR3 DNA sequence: TGTGCCAGCAGCTCGGAAACAGGGAATTCACCCCTCCACTTT.

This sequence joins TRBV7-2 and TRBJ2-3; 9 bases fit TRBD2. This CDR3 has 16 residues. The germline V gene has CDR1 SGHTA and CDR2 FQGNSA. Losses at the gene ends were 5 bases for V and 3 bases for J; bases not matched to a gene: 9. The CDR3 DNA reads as TGTGCCAGCAGCCTGCGTAGCGGGGGTAAAACAGATACGCAGTATTTT. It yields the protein CASSLRSGGKTDTQYF.

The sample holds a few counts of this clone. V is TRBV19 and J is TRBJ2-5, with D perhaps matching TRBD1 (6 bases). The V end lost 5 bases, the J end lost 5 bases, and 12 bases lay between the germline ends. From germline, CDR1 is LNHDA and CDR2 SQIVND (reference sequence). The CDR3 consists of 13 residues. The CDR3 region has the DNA TGTGCCAGTAGTGGGGGCGGACGGGAGACCCAGTACTTC. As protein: CASSGGGRETQYF.

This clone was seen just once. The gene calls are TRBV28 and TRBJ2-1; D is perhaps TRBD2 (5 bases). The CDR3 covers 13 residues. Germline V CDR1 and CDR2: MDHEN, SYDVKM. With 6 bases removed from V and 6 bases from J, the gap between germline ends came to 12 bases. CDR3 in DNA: TGTGCCAGCAGAGGAGGCGGTTTCAATGAGCAGTTCTTC. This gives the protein CASRGGGFNEQFF.